The clone carrying this T cell receptor beta chain appeared a few times. What it binds is not known. The data were taken from a study of post-analysis software for immune sequencing data. Whole-study context: Several disease courses (relapsing-remitting, secondary progressive and progressive-relapsing) of multiple sclerosis were included.

Sequencing libraries made from TCR beta cDNA carried unique molecular identifiers. TCRdb used MiXCR to reprocess the PCR reads, holding one entry per CDR3 protein. The top ten hold approximately 0.55% of the sample, which has over 700,000 distinct CDR3 sequences, about 27% seen once. Between the trimmed V and J ends, which lost 1 base and 3 bases, there was a span of 12 bases. Germline V gene sequence: CDR1 DFQATT, CDR2 SNEGSKA (reference sequence). The CDR3 runs to 15 residues. General observations from the study: Four or five TRBV segments, including TRBV5-6, TRBV5-1 and TRBV20-1, were more frequent in patients than controls. Normalized Chao1 diversity in multiple sclerosis patients fell significantly below that of controls. Batch-matched samples strongly co-clustered by F measure.

Sequenced: blood. The clonotype originates from a girl aged 10 to 17 with multiple sclerosis. The chain has TRBV20-1 and TRBJ2-2; D unresolved. The CDR3 DNA follows: TGCAGTGCTAGAGTGGGTCTTAGGTACACCGGGGAGCTGTTTTTT. Its translation: CSARVGLRYTGELFF.